The present T cell receptor (beta chain) was sequenced within a study of T cells in Graves' hyperthyroidism and ophthalmopathy. V was pared by 7 bases and J by 0 bases, with 13 bases between. The CDR3 runs 14 residues. The germline gives CDR1 MNHNS, CDR2 SASEGT. RNA transcripts served as the template for amplifying TCR beta CDR3 regions. Carried out on the TCR CDR3, a first-round RT-PCR used the HTBI primer set. TCRdb reanalysed the multiplex PCR reads using MiXCR and keeps one entry per CDR3 protein. Of just under 750,000 distinct CDR3 sequences detected, about a third appear once; the ten largest clones hold roughly 30%. This clonotype was found a few times. The study excluded patients with uncontrolled infection, other autoimmune disease, pregnancy or lactation.

This receptor was identified in a woman in her thirties or forties with Graves' hyperthyroidism. This sequence joins TRBV6-1 and TRBJ2-7; tentatively, D is TRBD2 (7 bases). The sample comprised blood. CDR3: CASNGGQSSYEQYF. The DNA of the CDR3 is TGTGCCAGCAACGGGGGGCAAAGCTCCTACGAGCAGTACTTC.